This T cell receptor (beta chain) was obtained from a study of response to subunit inactivated influenza vaccine. This clonotype was counted ten times or more. A junction end diverges from the germline sequence, so it may reflect a read error. TCRdb redid the calling of the RT-PCR reads with MiXCR, one entry per CDR3 protein. There are about 540,000 distinct CDR3 sequences in the sample; 13% to 15% occur only once, and 11% lies in the top ten. The CDR3 spans 16 residues. CDR1 is SSHAT, CDR2 FNYEAQ, per germline (reference sequence). The specimen was PBMCs from blood, collected 11 to 12 days after vaccination. The source is a man over 45 who received an inactivated influenza vaccine. V and J are TRBV7-7 and TRBJ2-5; D uncertain. In DNA form, the CDR3 reads TGTGCTAGCAGCTTAGGACGCCTCATAGGGAAAGAGACCCAGTACTTC. This sequence encodes CASSLGRLIGKETQYF.